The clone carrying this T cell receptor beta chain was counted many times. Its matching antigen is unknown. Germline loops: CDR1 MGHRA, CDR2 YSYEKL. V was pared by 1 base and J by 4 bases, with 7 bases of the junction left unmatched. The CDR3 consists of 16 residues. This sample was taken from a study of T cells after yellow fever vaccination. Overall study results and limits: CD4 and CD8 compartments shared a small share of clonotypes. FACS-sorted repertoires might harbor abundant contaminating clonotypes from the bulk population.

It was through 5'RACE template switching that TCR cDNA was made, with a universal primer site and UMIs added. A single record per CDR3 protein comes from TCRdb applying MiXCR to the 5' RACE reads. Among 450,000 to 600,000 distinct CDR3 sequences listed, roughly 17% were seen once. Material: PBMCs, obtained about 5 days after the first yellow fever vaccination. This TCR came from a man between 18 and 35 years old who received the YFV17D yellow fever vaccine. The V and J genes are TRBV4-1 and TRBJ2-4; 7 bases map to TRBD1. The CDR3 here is CASSQVVRDRKNIQYF. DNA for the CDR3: TGCGCCAGCAGCCAAGTCGTCCGGGACAGAAAAAACATTCAGTACTTC.